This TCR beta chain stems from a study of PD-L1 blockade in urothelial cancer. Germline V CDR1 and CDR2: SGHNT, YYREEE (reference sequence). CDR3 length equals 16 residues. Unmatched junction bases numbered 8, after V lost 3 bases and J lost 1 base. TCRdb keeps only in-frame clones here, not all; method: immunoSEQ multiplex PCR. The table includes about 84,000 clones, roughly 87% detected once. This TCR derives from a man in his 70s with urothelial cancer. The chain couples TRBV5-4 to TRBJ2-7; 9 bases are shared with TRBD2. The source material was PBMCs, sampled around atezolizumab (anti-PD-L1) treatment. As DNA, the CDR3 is TGTGCCAGCAGCTCCGGGACTAGCCCTCTTTCCTACGAGCAGTACTTC. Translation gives CASSSGTSPLSYEQYF.